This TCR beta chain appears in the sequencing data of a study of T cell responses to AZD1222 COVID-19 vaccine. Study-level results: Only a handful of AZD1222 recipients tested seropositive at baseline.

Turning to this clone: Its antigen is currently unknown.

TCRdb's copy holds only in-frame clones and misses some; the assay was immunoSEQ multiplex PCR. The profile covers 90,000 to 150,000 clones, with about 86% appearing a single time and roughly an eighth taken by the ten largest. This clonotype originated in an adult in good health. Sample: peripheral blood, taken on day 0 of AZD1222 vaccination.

CDR3 DNA: TGTGCCAGCAGCTCGGGGGGGCAGACTAACTATGGCTACACCTTC. Amino acids: CASSSGGQTNYGYTF. The rearrangement joins TRBV9 to TRBJ1-2; TRBD1 might be the D (6 bases). This CDR3 region has 15 residues. CDR1 is SGDLS, CDR2 YYNGEE, per germline. V was shortened by 4 bases and J by 0 bases, with 13 bases between the two germline ends.